This passage covers 17 T cell receptor beta chains from one sample sequenced in a study of T cells expressing NK-cell markers. TCRdb reanalyzed the 5' RACE reads and collapses them to one entry per CDR3 protein, without DNA. The table lists about 410,000 distinct CDR3 sequences. Sequenced material: blood T cells: a sorted CD56 or NKG2C T cell subset, CD4+ or CD8+ T cells, or bulk PBMC T cells (not recorded which). The receptors come from a woman between 45 and 60 years old in good health.

The chain is built from TRBV6-5 and TRBJ1-2; absent DNA, TCRdb's TRBD1 call cannot be checked. CDR1 is MNHEY and CDR2 is SVGAGI in the germline V gene. The CDR3 is 18 amino acids. CDR3 residues: CASSSYLTGAVLNYGYTF.

The chain recombines TRBV30 with TRBJ2-2; the TCRdb call, TRBD2, lacks DNA for checking. The CDR3 covers 16 residues. Germline assignment: CDR1 GTSNPN and CDR2 SVGIG (reference sequence). The chain's CDR3 is CAWSGRLAGEPGELFF.

The chain combines TRBV11-2 with TRBJ2-1; TCRdb gives TRBD1 as the D gene, but with no DNA this cannot be confirmed. Germline loops: CDR1 SGHAT, CDR2 FQNNGV. The CDR3 is 15 amino acids. This CDR3 reads CASSFNLQGSAEQFF.

The chain is built from TRBV6-6 and TRBJ1-1. Germline values: CDR1 MNHNY, CDR2 SVGAGI (reference sequence). The CDR3 consists of 11 residues. This CDR3 reads CATFGRTEAFF.

V gene TRBV20-1 combines with J gene TRBJ2-1; TCRdb proposes TRBD1, but this gene call is untestable without DNA. In germline, CDR1 is DFQATT, CDR2 SNEGSKA (reference sequence). The CDR3 consists of 14 residues. The CDR3 here is CSASKAGGFDEQFF.

This chain uses TRBV2 with TRBJ2-1; TCRdb's D call of TRBD2 is untestable without DNA. CDR3 length: 16 amino acids. Germline CDR1 SNHLY, CDR2 FYNNEI. The CDR3: CASSRGWRLAKDEQFF.

The chain employs TRBV4-1 and TRBJ1-5. This CDR3 is built from 15 residues. Germline V CDR1 and CDR2: MGHRA, YSYEKL. The CDR3 protein is CASSQEGFLGQPQHF.

The V gene is TRBV5-6, the J gene TRBJ2-1; TCRdb picks TRBD1, but there is no DNA to check that call. The CDR3 is 12 amino acids. Germline V gene sequence: CDR1 SGHDT, CDR2 YYEEEE. CDR3 sequence reads: CASSWTGREQFF. The variable domain in full, with the rest retrieved from reference TRBV5-6 and TRBJ2-1, is DAGVTQSPTHLIKTRGQQVTLRCSPKSGHDTVSWYQQALGQGPQFIFQYYEEEERQRGNFPDRFSGHQFPNYSSELNVNALLLGDSALYLCASSWTGREQFFGPGTRLTVL.

V usage is TRBV5-1 and J usage is TRBJ2-5; TCRdb's assignment of TRBD1 cannot be checked, as there is no DNA. The CDR3 is made up of 15 amino acids. Per the germline V gene, CDR1 is SGHRS and CDR2 is YFSETQ. CDR3 protein: CASRKTGRGWETQYF.

The chain carries TRBV5-6 and TRBJ2-3. Germline V gene data show CDR1 as SGHDT and CDR2 as YYEEEE. The CDR3 is 12 residues long. This chain's CDR3 is CASISSGDTQYF. Full variable domain (remainder filled in from reference TRBV5-6 and TRBJ2-3): DAGVTQSPTHLIKTRGQQVTLRCSPKSGHDTVSWYQQALGQGPQFIFQYYEEEERQRGNFPDRFSGHQFPNYSSELNVNALLLGDSALYLCASISSGDTQYFGPGTRLTVL.

The gene calls are TRBV20-1 and TRBJ2-1; TCRdb returns TRBD2, unconfirmable since there is no DNA. Germline CDR1 is DFQATT and CDR2 is SNEGSKA (reference sequence). The CDR3 has 15 residues. CDR3 protein: CSAHRGVAGDNEQFF.

This chain uses TRBV5-1 with TRBJ2-2; the D call of TRBD2 rests on TCRdb alone, since no DNA is present to check it. Germline CDR1 SGHRS, CDR2 YFSETQ. The CDR3 contains 17 residues. This CDR3 reads CASRLVRRDSGTGELFF. Based on the CDR3 plus reference TRBV5-1 and TRBJ2-2, the full variable domain is KAGVTQTPRYLIKTRGQQVTLSCSPISGHRSVSWYQQTPGQGLQFLFEYFSETQRNKGNFPGRFSGRQFSNSRSEMNVSTLELGDSALYLCASRLVRRDSGTGELFFGEGSRLTVL.

The V and J genes are TRBV5-1 and TRBJ1-1; TCRdb proposes TRBD1, but this gene call is untestable without DNA. CDR1 is SGHRS and CDR2 is YFSETQ in the germline V gene. The CDR3 loop spans 16 amino acids. CDR3 protein: CASSLGAGTFATEAFF.

The chain couples TRBV29-1 to TRBJ2-3; TCRdb reports TRBD2, a call that lacks DNA to check it against. The CDR3 length is 16 residues. Per germline, CDR1 SQVTM and CDR2 ANQGSEA. CDR3 sequence: CSVGAPGLLGTDTQYF.

This chain links TRBV6-5 with TRBJ2-2; TCRdb outputs TRBD2, but without DNA this stays unchecked. CDR1 is MNHEY, CDR2 SVGAGI, per germline. The CDR3 is made up of 15 amino acids. CDR3 loop: CASSSGRAWTGELFF.

The chain recombines TRBV20-1 with TRBJ2-1; the TCRdb D gene call, TRBD1, has no DNA to confirm it. Germline V gene data show CDR1 as DFQATT and CDR2 as SNEGSKA (reference sequence). This CDR3 has 13 amino acids. This CDR3 reads CSARWLRGNEQFF.

V and J are TRBV25-1 and TRBJ2-7; checking the TCRdb D call of TRBD1 is not possible without DNA. CDR3 length: 18 residues. The germline V gene encodes CDR1 MGHDK and CDR2 SYGVNS. Here the CDR3 reads CASSDRMLRRGNTYEQYF.